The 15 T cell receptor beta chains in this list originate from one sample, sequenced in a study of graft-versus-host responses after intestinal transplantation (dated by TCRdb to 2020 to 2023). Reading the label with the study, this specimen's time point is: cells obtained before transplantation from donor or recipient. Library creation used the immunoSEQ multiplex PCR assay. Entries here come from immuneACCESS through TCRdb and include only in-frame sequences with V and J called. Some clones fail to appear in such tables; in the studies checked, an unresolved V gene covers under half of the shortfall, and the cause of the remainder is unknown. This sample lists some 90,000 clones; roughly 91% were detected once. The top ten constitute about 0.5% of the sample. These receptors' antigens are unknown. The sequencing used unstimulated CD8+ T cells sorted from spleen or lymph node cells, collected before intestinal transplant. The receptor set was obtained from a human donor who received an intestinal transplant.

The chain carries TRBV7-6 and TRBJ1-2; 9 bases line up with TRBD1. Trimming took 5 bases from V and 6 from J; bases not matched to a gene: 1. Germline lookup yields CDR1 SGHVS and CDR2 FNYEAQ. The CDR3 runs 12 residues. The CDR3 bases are TGTGCCAGCAGCCGGACAGGGGATGGCTACACCTTC. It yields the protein CASSRTGDGYTF.

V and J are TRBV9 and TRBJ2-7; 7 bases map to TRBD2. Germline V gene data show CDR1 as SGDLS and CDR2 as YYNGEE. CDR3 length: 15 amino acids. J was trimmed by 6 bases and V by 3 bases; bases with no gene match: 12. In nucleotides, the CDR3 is TGTGCCAGCAGCGCGGGCGGGGGACCGGTCCGCGAGCAGTACTTC. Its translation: CASSAGGGPVREQYF. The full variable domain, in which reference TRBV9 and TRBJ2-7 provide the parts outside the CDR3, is DSGVTQTPKHLITATGQRVTLRCSPRSGDLSVYWYQQSLDQGLQFLIQYYNGEERAKGNILERFSAQQFPDLHSELNLSSLELGDSALYFCASSAGGGPVREQYFGPGTRLTVT.

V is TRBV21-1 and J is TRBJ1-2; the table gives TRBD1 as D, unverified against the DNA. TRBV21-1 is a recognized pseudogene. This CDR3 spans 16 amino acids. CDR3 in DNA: TGTGCCAGCAGCAAATGTTCTCAGGGGACTAACTATGGCTACACCTTC. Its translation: CASSKCSQGTNYGYTF.

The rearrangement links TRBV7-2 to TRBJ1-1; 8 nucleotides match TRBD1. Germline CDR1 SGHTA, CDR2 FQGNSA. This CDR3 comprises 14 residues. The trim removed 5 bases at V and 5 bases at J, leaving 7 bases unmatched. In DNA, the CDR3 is TGTGCCAGCAGCCGGGACCAGGGGGCGACTGAAGCTTTCTTT. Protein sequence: CASSRDQGATEAFF.

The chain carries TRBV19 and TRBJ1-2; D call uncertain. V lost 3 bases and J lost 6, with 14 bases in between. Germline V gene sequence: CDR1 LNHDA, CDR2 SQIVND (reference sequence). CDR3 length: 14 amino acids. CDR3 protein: CASSMGRGFDGYTF. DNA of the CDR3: TGTGCCAGTAGTATGGGCCGGGGTTTTGATGGCTACACCTTC.

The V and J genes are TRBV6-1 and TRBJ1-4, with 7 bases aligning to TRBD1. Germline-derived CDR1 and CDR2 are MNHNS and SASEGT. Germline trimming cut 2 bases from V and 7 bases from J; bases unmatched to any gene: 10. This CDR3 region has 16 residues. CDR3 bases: TGTGCCAGCAGTGAACTGTTTGGCCAGGGGGGTGAAAAACTGTTTTTT. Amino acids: CASSELFGQGGEKLFF.

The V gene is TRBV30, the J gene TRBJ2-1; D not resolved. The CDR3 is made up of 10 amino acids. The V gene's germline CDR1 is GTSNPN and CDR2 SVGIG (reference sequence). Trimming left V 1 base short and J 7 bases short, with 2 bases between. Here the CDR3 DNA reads TGTGCCTGGAGTGCTAATGAGCAGTTCTTC. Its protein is CAWSANEQFF.

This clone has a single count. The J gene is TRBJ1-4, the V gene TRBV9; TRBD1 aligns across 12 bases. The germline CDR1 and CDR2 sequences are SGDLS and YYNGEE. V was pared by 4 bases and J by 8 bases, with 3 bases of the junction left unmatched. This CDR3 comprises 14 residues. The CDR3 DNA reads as TGTGCCAGCAGCCGGGACAGGGGGCGGGAAAAACTGTTTTTT. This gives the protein CASSRDRGREKLFF.

The CDR3, as DNA: TGTGCCAGCAGCCCCGGGACAGCTTACAATGAGCAGTTCTTC. Residues: CASSPGTAYNEQFF. The chain uses TRBV27 and TRBJ2-1; TRBD1 agrees at 7 bases. The CDR3 has 14 amino acids. Unmatched junction bases numbered 6, after V lost 6 bases and J lost 4 bases. Germline CDR1 is MNHEY and CDR2 is SMNVEV (reference sequence).

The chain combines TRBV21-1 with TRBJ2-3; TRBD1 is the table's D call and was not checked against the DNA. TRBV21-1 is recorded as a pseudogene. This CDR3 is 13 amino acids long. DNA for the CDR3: TGTGCCAGCAGCAAAGCGCTTGTATCAGTCCGGTATTTT. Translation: CASSKALVSVRYF.

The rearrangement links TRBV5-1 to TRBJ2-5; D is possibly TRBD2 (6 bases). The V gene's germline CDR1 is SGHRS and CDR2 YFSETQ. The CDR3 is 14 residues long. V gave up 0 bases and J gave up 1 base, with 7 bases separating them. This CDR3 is CASSLAGVQETQYF. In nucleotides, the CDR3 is TGCGCCAGCAGCTTGGCGGGAGTCCAAGAGACCCAGTACTTC.

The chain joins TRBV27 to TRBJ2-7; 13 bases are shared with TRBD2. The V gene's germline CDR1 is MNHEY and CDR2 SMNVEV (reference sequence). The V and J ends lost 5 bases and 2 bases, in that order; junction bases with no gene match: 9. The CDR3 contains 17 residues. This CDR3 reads CASSGTTGLAGPYEQYF. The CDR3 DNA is TGTGCCAGCAGTGGGACAACGGGACTAGCGGGGCCCTACGAGCAGTACTTC.

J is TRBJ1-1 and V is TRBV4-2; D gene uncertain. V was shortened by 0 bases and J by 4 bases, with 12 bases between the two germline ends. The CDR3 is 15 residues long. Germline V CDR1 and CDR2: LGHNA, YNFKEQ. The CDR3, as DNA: TGTGCCAGCAGCCAAGATGACCTGTCGGGCACTGAAGCTTTCTTT. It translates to CASSQDDLSGTEAFF.

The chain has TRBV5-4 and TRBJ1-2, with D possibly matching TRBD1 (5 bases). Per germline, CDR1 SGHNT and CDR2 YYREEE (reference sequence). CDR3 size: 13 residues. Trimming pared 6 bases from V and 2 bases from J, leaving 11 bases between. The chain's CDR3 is CASIGEGNYGYTF. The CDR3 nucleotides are TGTGCCAGCATAGGGGAGGGCAACTATGGCTACACCTTC.

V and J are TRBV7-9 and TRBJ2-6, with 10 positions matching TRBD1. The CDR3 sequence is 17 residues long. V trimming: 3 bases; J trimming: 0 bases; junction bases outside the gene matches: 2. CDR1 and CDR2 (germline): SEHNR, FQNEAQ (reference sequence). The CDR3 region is CASSLTGGLSGANVLTF. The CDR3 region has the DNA TGTGCCAGCAGCTTGACAGGGGGCCTCTCTGGGGCCAACGTCCTGACTTTC.